The TCR beta chain under discussion was sequenced for a study of PD-1 blockade in classical Hodgkin lymphoma. V shed 2 bases, J shed 4 bases, and the junction held 10 bases outside the gene matches. Germline V CDR1 and CDR2: SGDLS, YYNGEE. CDR3 length equals 16 residues. As for time point: newly diagnosed, previously untreated cHL patient sample. With regard to this clone: The antigen remains unidentified.

General observations from the study: There remain no defined causes for the repertoire differences, which possibly reflect disease activity or prior therapy.

TCRdb's copy holds only in-frame clones and misses some; the assay was immunoSEQ multiplex PCR. This sample carries fewer than 20,000 clones, 80% to 95% of them seen once, and the ten largest clones take about 7%. The chain recombines TRBV9 with TRBJ1-1; TRBD1 matches at 8 bases. The sample comprised peripheral blood mononuclear cells (PBMCs). The clonotype comes from a human donor with classical Hodgkin lymphoma. CDR3 in amino acids: CASSVGQGPVFTEAFF. The CDR3 DNA follows: TGTGCCAGCAGCGTCGGACAGGGCCCTGTCTTCACTGAAGCTTTCTTT.